One T cell receptor beta chain is described in this entry. V lost 3 bases and J 0 bases, leaving 6 bases between the germline ends. This CDR3 has 13 amino acids. CDR1 is SGHDT and CDR2 is YYEEEE in the germline V gene. The data are from a study of blood T cell repertoires in COVID-19. As for the study in general: Collection of acute and convalescent COVID-19 samples took place in the United States, Italy and Spain. The analysed material was cDNA or gDNA that came from T cells, B-cell-depleted T cells, or PBMCs.

In the original workflow: Quantification of nucleated cells was approximated via reference gene primer amplification. Measured with immunoSEQ multiplex PCR; TCRdb has only the in-frame clones, and not every one. V and J calls and clone size follow that table, whereas D and trimming were derived from the DNA. The data hold about 73,000 clones, with about 92% observed a single time. Sequences were obtained from peripheral blood. The source of this sequence is a woman older than 75 with active or convalescent COVID-19. V and J are TRBV5-6 and TRBJ1-2; D gene unclear. The CDR3 DNA is TGTGCCAGCAGCTCCGGTGCTAACTATGGCTACACCTTC. Its translation: CASSSGANYGYTF.